This T cell receptor beta chain was sequenced for a study of blood T cell repertoires in COVID-19. Study details: Sources were T cells, B-cell-depleted T cells, or PBMCs; the material itself was cDNA or gDNA.

Losses at the gene ends were 2 bases for V and 3 bases for J; bases not matched to a gene: 8. Germline assignment: CDR1 MDHEN and CDR2 SYDVKM. The CDR3 extends over 18 amino acids. TCRdb's copy holds only in-frame clones and misses some; the assay was immunoSEQ multiplex PCR. Counted here are 85,000 to 130,000 clones, under 90% occurring once; the ten biggest clones make up 11% to 15%. The chain combines TRBV28 with TRBJ2-3; 13 positions match TRBD2. The sample was peripheral blood. The receptor was derived from a woman in her fifties or sixties with acute or convalescent COVID-19. The CDR3 sequence: CASSLIRTSGSLTDTQYF. The CDR3 nucleotides are TGTGCCAGCAGTTTAATCCGGACTAGCGGGAGTTTAACAGATACGCAGTATTTT.